This T cell receptor (beta chain) emerged from a study of cytomegalovirus exposure and HLA in healthy donors. Regarding the study as a whole: HLA allele associations emerged for fewer than 20,000 TCR beta sequences in a later analysis, at 0.05 false discovery rate. Sequencing likely generated an artifact that appeared as a cluster of highly shared sequence variants. Previous analysis showed most TCR beta V segments were productive about 87% or about 30% of the time. Indistinguishable V segments such as TRBV6-2 and TRBV6-3 were excluded.

The V end lost 2 bases, the J end lost 2 bases, and 14 bases lay between the germline ends. The CDR3 has 16 residues. Germline assignment: CDR1 SEHNR and CDR2 FQNEAQ (reference sequence). The PCR had 60 Vbeta and 13 Jbeta primers. Produced via immunoSEQ multiplex PCR; TCRdb's table is partial and in-frame only. The sample table includes 150,000 to 200,000 clones. For this clone: What it binds is unknown.

The clonotype was recovered from a woman in her late teens or twenties in good health and CMV-seropositive. The V call is TRBV7-9, the J call TRBJ2-3; the D gene is possibly TRBD2 (7 bases). The sequenced sample consisted of PBMCs. The CDR3 sequence is CASSLNGGGVTDTQYF. In nucleotides, the CDR3 is TGTGCCAGCAGCTTAAATGGCGGGGGCGTCACAGATACGCAGTATTTT.